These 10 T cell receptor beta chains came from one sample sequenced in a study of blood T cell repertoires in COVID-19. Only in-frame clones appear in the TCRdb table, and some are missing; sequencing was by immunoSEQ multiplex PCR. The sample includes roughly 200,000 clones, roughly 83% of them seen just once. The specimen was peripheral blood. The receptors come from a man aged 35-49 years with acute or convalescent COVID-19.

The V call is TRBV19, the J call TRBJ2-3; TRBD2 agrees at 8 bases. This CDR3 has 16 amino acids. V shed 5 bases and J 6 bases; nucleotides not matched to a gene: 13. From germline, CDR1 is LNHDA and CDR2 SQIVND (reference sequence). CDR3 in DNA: TGTGCCAGTAGTCGGCCTTATAGCGGGATTGGCGATACGCAGTATTTT. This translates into CASSRPYSGIGDTQYF. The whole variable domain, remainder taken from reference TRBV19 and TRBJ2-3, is DGGITQSPKYLFRKEGQNVTLSCEQNLNHDAMYWYRQDPGQGLRLIYYSQIVNDFQKGDIAEGYSVSREKKESFPLTVTSAQKNPTAFYLCASSRPYSGIGDTQYFGPGTRLTVL.

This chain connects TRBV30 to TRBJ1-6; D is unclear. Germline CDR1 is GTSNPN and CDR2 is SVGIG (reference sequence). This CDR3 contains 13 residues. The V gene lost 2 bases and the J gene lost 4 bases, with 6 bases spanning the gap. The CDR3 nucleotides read TGTGCCTGGAGTCCTCTTTATAATTCACCCCTCCACTTT. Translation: CAWSPLYNSPLHF.

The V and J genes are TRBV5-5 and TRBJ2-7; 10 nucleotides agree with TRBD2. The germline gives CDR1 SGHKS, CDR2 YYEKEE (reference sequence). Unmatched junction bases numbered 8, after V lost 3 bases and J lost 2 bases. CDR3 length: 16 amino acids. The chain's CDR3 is CASSSRQREGPYEQYF. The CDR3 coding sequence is TGTGCCAGCAGCTCCCGTCAGCGGGAGGGCCCCTACGAGCAGTACTTC.

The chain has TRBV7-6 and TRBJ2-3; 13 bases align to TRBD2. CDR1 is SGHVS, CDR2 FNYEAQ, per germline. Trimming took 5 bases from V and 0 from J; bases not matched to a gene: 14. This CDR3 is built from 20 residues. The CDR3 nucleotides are TGTGCCAGCAGCCTCTCTACGGGACTAGCGGGATTTCCTAGCACAGATACGCAGTATTTT. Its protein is CASSLSTGLAGFPSTDTQYF.

CDR3 sequence: CASSQGGRENTEAFF. The CDR3 bases are TGTGCCAGCAGCCAAGGAGGACGGGAGAACACTGAAGCTTTCTTT. The V call is TRBV3-1 (or the pseudogene TRBV3-2), the J call TRBJ1-1; no clear D. The V and J ends lost 1 base and 1 base respectively, with 10 bases between them. CDR3 size: 15 residues. The germline CDR1 and CDR2 sequences are LGHDT and YNNKEL (reference sequence).

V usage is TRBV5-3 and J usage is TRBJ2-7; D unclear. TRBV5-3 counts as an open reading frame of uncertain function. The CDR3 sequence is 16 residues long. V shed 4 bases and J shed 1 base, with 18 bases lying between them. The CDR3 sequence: CARSLLAHSKSYEQYF. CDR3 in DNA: TGTGCCAGAAGCCTACTCGCCCACTCAAAATCCTACGAGCAGTACTTC.

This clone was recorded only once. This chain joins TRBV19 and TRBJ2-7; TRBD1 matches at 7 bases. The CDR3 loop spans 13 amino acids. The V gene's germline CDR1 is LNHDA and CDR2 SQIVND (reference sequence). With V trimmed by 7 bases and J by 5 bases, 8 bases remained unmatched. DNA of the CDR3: TGTGCCAGTACCCACAGGGGAAAGGACGAGCAGTACTTC. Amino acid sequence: CASTHRGKDEQYF. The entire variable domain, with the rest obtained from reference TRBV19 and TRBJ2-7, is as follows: DGGITQSPKYLFRKEGQNVTLSCEQNLNHDAMYWYRQDPGQGLRLIYYSQIVNDFQKGDIAEGYSVSREKKESFPLTVTSAQKNPTAFYLCASTHRGKDEQYFGPGTRLTVT.

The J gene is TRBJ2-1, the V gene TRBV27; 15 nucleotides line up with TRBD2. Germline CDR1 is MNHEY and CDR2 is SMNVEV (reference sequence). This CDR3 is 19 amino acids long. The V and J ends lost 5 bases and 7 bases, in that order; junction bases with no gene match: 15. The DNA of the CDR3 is TGTGCCAGCAGTCAATGGGGACACTGGACTAGCGGGAGGGCGAATGAGCAGTTCTTC. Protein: CASSQWGHWTSGRANEQFF.

CDR3 bases: TGTGCCAGTAGTCCGGGGACAGCTTATAATTCACCCCTCCACTTT. As protein: CASSPGTAYNSPLHF. The chain employs TRBV19 and TRBJ1-6; the match to TRBD1 covers 7 bases. Germline lookup yields CDR1 LNHDA and CDR2 SQIVND (reference sequence). Trimming took 5 bases from V and 4 from J; bases not matched to a gene: 5. This CDR3 is 15 amino acids long.

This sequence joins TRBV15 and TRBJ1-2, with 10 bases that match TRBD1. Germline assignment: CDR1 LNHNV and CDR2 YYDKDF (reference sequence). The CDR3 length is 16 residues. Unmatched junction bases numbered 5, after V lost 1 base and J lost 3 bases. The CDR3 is CATSRGGTGDDYGYTF. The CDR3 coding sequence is TGTGCCACCAGCAGAGGGGGGACAGGGGATGACTATGGCTACACCTTC.